The sequence of this TCR beta chain was determined in a study of cytomegalovirus exposure and HLA in healthy donors. The PCR made use of 60 Vbeta and 13 Jbeta primers. Measured with immunoSEQ multiplex PCR; TCRdb has only the in-frame clones, and not every one. Among 95,000 to 100,000 clones, about four fifths were seen once, and the ten largest hold about 1.9%. The CDR3 totals 16 residues. Germline loops: CDR1 SEHNR, CDR2 FQNEAQ (reference sequence). In the case of this clone: Its antigen is as yet unknown. At one boundary the junction diverges from the germline segment, which might be a read error.

Study-level results: It is likely that the observed cluster of highly shared sequence variants was a sequencing artifact. When the data were analyzed later, several of the most significant clusters appeared to be linked to common viral pathogens. Exclusion applied to some V segments, including TRBV6-2 and TRBV6-3, as they were indistinguishable.

The receptor was isolated from a woman aged 40 to 49 in good health and CMV-seronegative. Sequencing was carried out using PBMCs. The V gene is TRBV7-9, the J gene TRBJ2-4, with D maybe TRBD1 (6 bases). CDR3 region: CSSSITGFGAKNIQYF. CDR3 in DNA: TGTTCCAGCAGCATAACAGGGTTCGGAGCCAAAAACATTCAGTACTTC.